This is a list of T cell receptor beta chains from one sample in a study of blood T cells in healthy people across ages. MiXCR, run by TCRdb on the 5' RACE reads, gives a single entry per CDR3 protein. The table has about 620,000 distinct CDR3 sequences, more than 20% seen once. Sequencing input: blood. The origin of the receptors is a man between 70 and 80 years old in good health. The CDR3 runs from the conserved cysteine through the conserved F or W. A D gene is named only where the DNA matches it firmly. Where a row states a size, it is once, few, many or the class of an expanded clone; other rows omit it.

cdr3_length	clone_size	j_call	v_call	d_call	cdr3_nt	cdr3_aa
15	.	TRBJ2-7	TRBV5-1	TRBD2	TGCGCCAGCAGCTTGGAGGGCGGGAGTAGGGTTAAGCAGTACTTC	CASSLEGGSRVKQYF
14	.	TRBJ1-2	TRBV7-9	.	TGTGCCAGCAGCCCCCGAGAGTCTAACTATGGCTACACCTTC	CASSPRESNYGYTF
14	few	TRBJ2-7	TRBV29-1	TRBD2	TGCAGCGTTGAGGGTGGGACTAGCGGCTACGAGCAGTACTTC	CSVEGGTSGYEQYF
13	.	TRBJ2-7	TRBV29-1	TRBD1	TGCAGCGCTGGACAGGACTTAGCCTACGAGCAGTACTTC	CSAGQDLAYEQYF
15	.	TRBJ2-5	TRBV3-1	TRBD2	TGTGCCAGCAGCCAAGGCGGGAGGGCCGGGGAGACCCAGTACTTC	CASSQGGRAGETQYF
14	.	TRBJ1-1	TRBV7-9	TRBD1	TGTGCCAGCAGCCTGGACAGGGGGTACACTGAAGCTTTCTTT	CASSLDRGYTEAFF
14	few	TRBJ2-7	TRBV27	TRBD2	TGTGCCAGCAACCGAGCGGGAGGTACCTACGAGCAGTACTTC	CASNRAGGTYEQYF
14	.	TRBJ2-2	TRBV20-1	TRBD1	TGCAGTGCGGGACAGGGTAGTCACACCGGGGAGCTGTTTTTT	CSAGQGSHTGELFF
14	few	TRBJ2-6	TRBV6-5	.	TGTGCCAGCAGGGGCGTGGCTGGGGCCAACGTCCTGACTTTC	CASRGVAGANVLTF
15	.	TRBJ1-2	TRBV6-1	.	TGTGCCAGCAGTGCACAGACCGACAGAAACTATGGCTACACCTTC	CASSAQTDRNYGYTF
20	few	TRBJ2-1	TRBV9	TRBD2	TGTGCCAGCAGCGTACGTTCGGGGCGAATTGCTAGCGGAGGCTACAATGAGCAGTTCTTC	CASSVRSGRIASGGYNEQFF
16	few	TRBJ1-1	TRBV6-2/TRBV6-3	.	TGTGCCAGCAGTTACTCGATAGCAGGGGTCGGTGATGAAGCTTTCTTT	CASSYSIAGVGDEAFF
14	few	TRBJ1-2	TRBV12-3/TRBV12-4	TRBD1	TGTGCCAGCAGTCCAACAGGGGGCTTGGAAGGCTACACCTTC	CASSPTGGLEGYTF
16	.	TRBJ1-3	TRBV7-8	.	TGTGCCAGCAGCTTAAGCTCTGGGGCGCGTGGAAACACCATATATTTT	CASSLSSGARGNTIYF
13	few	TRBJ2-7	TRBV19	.	TGTGCCAGTAGTTCGTGGTCCAACTACGAGCAGTACTTC	CASSSWSNYEQYF
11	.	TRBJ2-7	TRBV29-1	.	TGCAGCGCCATTGCTTCCTACGAGCAGTACTTC	CSAIASYEQYF
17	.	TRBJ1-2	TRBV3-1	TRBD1	TGTGCCAGCAGCCAAGGATCGGGACAGACCTATAACTATGGCTACACCTTC	CASSQGSGQTYNYGYTF
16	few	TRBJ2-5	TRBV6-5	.	TGTGCCAGCAGTTACTCCAACCTCGTGTACCAAGAGACCCAGTACTTC	CASSYSNLVYQETQYF
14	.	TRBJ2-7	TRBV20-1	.	TGCAGTGCTAGCAGCACAGATTTCTCCTACGAGCAGTACTTC	CSASSTDFSYEQYF
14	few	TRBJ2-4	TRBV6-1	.	TGTGCCAGCAGTGACCCGGGGGCGTTAGACATTCAGTACTTC	CASSDPGALDIQYF
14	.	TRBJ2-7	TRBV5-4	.	TGTGCCAGCAGCTCCGGGACCGCAGTGGGCGAGCAGTACTTC	CASSSGTAVGEQYF
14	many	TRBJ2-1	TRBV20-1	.	TGCAGTGCTAGAGATTTTGGGGCCTACAATGAGCAGTTCTTC	CSARDFGAYNEQFF
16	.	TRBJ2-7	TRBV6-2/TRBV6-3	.	TGTGCCAGCAGTTACCGCGGGATCCAGGGGACCTACGAGCAGTACTTC	CASSYRGIQGTYEQYF
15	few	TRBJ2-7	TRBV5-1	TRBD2	TGCGCCAGCAGATTAGGGACTAGCGGAGCCTACGAGCAGTACTTC	CASRLGTSGAYEQYF
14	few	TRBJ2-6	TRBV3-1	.	TGTGCCAGCAGCCAAATCTCTGGGGCCAACGTCCTGACTTTC	CASSQISGANVLTF
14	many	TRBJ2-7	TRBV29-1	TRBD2	TGCAGCGTTGGGACTAGCGGGAGGTCGGTCGAGCAGTACTTC	CSVGTSGRSVEQYF
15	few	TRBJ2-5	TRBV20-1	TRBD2	TGCAGTGCTAGTCCTTCGGGGACTACCGAAGAGACCCAGTACTTC	CSASPSGTTEETQYF
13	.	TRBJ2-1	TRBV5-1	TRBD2	TGCGCCAGCAGCGCGTGGACTAGTCAGGAGCAGTTCTTC	CASSAWTSQEQFF
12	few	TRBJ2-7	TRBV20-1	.	TGCAGTGCTAGGCAGGGGTCGAACCTTTTCCCGTTC	CSARQGSNLFPF
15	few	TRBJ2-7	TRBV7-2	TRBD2	TGTGCCAGCAGCCCCACTAGCGGGGCGACCTACGAGCAGTACTTC	CASSPTSGATYEQYF
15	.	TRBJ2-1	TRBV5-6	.	TGTGCCAGCAGCCCGGCCCCAACCTCCTACAATGAGCAGTTCTTC	CASSPAPTSYNEQFF
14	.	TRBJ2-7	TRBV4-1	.	TGCGCCAGCAGCCGGGAGATAGGCTCCTACGAGCAGTACTTC	CASSREIGSYEQYF
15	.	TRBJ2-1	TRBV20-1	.	TGCAGTGCTCCGCTCGGGGGAAGCTCCTACAATGAGCAGTTCTTC	CSAPLGGSSYNEQFF
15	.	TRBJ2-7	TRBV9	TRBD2	TGTGCCAGCAGCGCGGGACTAGCGAAAACATACGAGCAGTACTTC	CASSAGLAKTYEQYF
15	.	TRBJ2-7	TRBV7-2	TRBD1	TGTGCCAGCAGCTTTCGACAGGGGAGCTCCTACGAGCAGTACTTC	CASSFRQGSSYEQYF
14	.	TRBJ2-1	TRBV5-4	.	TGTGCCAGCAGCTTGGGGCTGCGGAACAATGAGCAGTTCTTC	CASSLGLRNNEQFF
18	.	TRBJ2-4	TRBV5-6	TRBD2	TGTGCCAGCAGCTCACCGGGACTAGCGCGTCTAGCCAAAAACATTCAGTACTTC	CASSSPGLARLAKNIQYF
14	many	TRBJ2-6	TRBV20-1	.	TGCAGTGCTACCCCTCGCTCTGGGGCCAACGTCCTGACTTTC	CSATPRSGANVLTF
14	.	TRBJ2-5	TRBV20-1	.	TGCAGTGCTAGCCTAGGGACGGGGAAAGAGACCCAGTACTTC	CSASLGTGKETQYF
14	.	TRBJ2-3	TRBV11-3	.	TGTGCCAGTAGGGCGGTCTTGGGGGCAGATACGCAGTATTTT	CASRAVLGADTQYF
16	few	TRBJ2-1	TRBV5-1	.	TGCGCCAGCAGCTTGGCTCTGTCGGGAACCTACAATGAGCAGTTCTTC	CASSLALSGTYNEQFF
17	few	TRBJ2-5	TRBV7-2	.	TGTGCCAGCAGCCCCCAGGGGTCTAGCAGGTGGCAAGAGACCCAGTACTTC	CASSPQGSSRWQETQYF
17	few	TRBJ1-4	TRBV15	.	TGTGCCACCAGCAGATCTCCCTCACAGGCTTCAGGTGAAAAACTGTTTTTT	CATSRSPSQASGEKLFF
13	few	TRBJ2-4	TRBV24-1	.	TGTGCCACCAGTGACCCTAGACAGGACATTCAGTACTTC	CATSDPRQDIQYF
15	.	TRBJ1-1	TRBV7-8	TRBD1	TGTGCCAGCAGAAACCCCTACAGGGGGCGGACTGAAGCTTTCTTT	CASRNPYRGRTEAFF
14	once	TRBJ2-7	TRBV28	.	TGTGCCAGCAGTTTATTGGGCAGCTTTTACGAGCAGTACTTC	CASSLLGSFYEQYF
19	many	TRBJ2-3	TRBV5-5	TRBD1	TGTGCCAGCAGCGCCACCGGGACAGGAATCTCGAGGGTAACAGATACGCAGTATTTT	CASSATGTGISRVTDTQYF
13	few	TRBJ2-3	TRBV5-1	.	TGCGCCAGCAGGAAAGCGGTCACAGATACGCAGTATTTT	CASRKAVTDTQYF
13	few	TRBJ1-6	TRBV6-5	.	TGTGCCAGCAGTTACTCAGAGAATTCACCCCTCCACTTT	CASSYSENSPLHF
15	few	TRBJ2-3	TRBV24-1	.	TGTGCCACCAGTGATTCCGAAGGTCTAGCTGATACGCAGTATTTT	CATSDSEGLADTQYF
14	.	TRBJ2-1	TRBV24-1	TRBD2	TGTGCCACCAGTGATCCCAGACTAGCGGGAGATCAGTTCTTC	CATSDPRLAGDQFF
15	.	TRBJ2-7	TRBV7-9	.	TGTGCCAGCAGCTCTCAACGGGAAGTCTCCTACGAGCAGTACTTC	CASSSQREVSYEQYF
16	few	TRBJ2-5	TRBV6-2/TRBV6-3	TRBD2	TGTGCCAGCAGTCTCCTTGGACTAGCGGGGCGGGAGACCCAGTACTTC	CASSLLGLAGRETQYF
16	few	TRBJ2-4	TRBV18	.	TGTGCCAGCTCACCAGGATGGGACACTTCCAAAAACATTCAGTACTTC	CASSPGWDTSKNIQYF
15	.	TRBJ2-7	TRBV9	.	TGTGCCAGCAGCGTAGGGCAGGGTCGGTCGTACGAGCAGTACTTC	CASSVGQGRSYEQYF